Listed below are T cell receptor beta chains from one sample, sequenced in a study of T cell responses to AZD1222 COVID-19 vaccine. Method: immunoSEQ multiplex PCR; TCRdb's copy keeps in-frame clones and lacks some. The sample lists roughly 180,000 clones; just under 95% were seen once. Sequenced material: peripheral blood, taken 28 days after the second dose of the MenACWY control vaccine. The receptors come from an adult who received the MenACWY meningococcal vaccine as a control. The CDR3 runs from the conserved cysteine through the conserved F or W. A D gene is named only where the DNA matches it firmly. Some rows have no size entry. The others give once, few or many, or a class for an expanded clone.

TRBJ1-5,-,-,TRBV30,TGTGCCTGGAGTGTGGCCCACAATCAGCCCCAGCATTTT,CAWSVAHNQPQHF
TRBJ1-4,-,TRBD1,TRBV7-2,TGTGCCAGCACCTCCGGACAGGGGACAACCAATGAAAAACTGTTTTTT,CASTSGQGTTNEKLFF
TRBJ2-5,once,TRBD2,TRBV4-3,TGCGCCAGCAGCCAGTGGACTAGCGGGGACCCCAGGACCCAGTACTTC,CASSQWTSGDPRTQYF
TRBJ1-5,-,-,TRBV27,TGTGCCAGCAGCCTTTGGCTCGATAGCAATCAGCCCCAGCATTTT,CASSLWLDSNQPQHF
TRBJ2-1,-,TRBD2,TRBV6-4,TGTGCCAGCAGTGTAACGGCGGGGGGGCGCAATGAGCAGTTCTTC,CASSVTAGGRNEQFF
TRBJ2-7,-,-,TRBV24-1,TGTGCCACCAGTGCGGGTGACAGGTCCTACGAGCAGTACTTC,CATSAGDRSYEQYF
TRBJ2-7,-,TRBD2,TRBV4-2,TGTGCCAGCAGCCATCCCCGGCGGGGGAGCTCCTACGAGCAGTACTTC,CASSHPRRGSSYEQYF
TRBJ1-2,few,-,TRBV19,TGTGCCAGTAGTAGGGACGCCGGAGAGGTCTATGGCTACACCTTC,CASSRDAGEVYGYTF
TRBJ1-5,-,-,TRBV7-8,TGTGCCAGCAGCTTAGCTAACCGAATGAATCAGCCCCAGCATTTT,CASSLANRMNQPQHF
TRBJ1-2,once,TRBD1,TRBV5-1,TGCGCCAGCAGCCCGGGACAGGGAAGCTATGGCTACACCTTC,CASSPGQGSYGYTF
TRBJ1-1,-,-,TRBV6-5,TGTGCCAGCAGTTACTCTTGGGGGCCAGCTTTCTTT,CASSYSWGPAFF
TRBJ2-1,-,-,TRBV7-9,TGTGCCAGCAGCTTAGGGGCTGGGGGCGGCTACAATGAGCAGTTCTTC,CASSLGAGGGYNEQFF
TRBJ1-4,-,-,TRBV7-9,TGTGCCAGCAGCTTAATAGGACGGAAAGAAAAACTGTTTTTT,CASSLIGRKEKLFF
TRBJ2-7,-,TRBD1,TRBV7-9,TGTGCCAGCAGCGCATCCGGGACAGCTACCTACGAGCAGTACTTC,CASSASGTATYEQYF
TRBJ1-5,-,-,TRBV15,TGTGCCACCAGCAGAGGTGGGGGCAATCAGCCCCAGCATTTT,CATSRGGGNQPQHF
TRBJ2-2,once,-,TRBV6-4,TGTGCCAGCAGTGAGTCCAGCCTTCCCGGGGAGCTGTTTTTT,CASSESSLPGELFF
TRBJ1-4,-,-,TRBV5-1,TGCGCCAGCAGCTTGGGAGGGAGTCGCGAAAAACTGTTTTTT,CASSLGGSREKLFF
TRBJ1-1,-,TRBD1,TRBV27,TGTGCCAGCAGCAAAGGGGGCAGGGACACTGAAGCTTTCTTT,CASSKGGRDTEAFF
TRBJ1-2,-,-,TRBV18,TGTGCCAGCTCACCAGTGGCAGGTTATGGCTACACCTTC,CASSPVAGYGYTF
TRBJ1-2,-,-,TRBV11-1,TGTGCCAGCAGCTTAGGACATTATGGCTACACCTTC,CASSLGHYGYTF
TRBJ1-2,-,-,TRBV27,TGTGCCAGCAGTTATTCTCCGCGGGGCGGCTATGGCTACACCTTC,CASSYSPRGGYGYTF